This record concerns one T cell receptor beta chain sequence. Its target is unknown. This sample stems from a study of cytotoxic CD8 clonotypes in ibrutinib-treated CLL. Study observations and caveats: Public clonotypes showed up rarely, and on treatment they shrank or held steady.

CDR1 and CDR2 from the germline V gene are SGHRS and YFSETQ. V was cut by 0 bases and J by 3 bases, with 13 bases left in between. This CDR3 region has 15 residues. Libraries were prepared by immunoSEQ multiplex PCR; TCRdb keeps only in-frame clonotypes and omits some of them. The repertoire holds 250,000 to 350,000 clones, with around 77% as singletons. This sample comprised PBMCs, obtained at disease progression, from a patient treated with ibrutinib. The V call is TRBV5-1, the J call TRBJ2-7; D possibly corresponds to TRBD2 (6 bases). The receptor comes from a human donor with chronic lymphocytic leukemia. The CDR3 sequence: CASSLVRGGHYEQYF. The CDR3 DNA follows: TGCGCCAGCAGCTTGGTGAGGGGAGGACACTACGAGCAGTACTTC.